Listed below are T cell receptor beta chains from one sample, sequenced in a study of blood T cells in healthy people across ages. MiXCR, run by TCRdb on the 5' RACE reads, gives a single entry per CDR3 protein. The sample shows over 1,500,000 distinct CDR3 sequences, roughly two fifths of them seen only once. Sequencing was done on a sample of blood. All receptors come from a human donor in good health. Both conserved end residues are trimmed from each CDR3.

>TRBJ2-1|TRBV20-1
SARAKGGFYNEQF
>TRBJ2-7|TRBV29-1
SVSPPSGAYEQY
>TRBJ2-6|TRBV7-3
ASSLTSEFSGANVLT
>TRBJ2-1|TRBV24-1
ATMGFQGSAEQF
>.|TRBV20-1
SALGRGWIVYEQY
>TRBJ1-1|TRBV20-1
SARAGGGEAF
>TRBJ2-3|TRBV6-1
ASSIRTGTDAQY
>TRBJ2-1|TRBV27
ASSLWAGSSYNEQF
>TRBJ2-3|TRBV29-1
SVEERRGDLPDAQY
>TRBJ2-1|TRBV21-1
ASSKAPLAGGTTYNEQF
>TRBJ2-5|TRBV3-1
ASSQTGTQY
>TRBJ2-3|TRBV20-1
SARGGGSKRGVSTDTQY
>TRBJ2-7|TRBV2
ATGRQGLYEQY
>TRBJ1-1|TRBV11-1
ASSLGPWNTEAF
>TRBJ2-6|TRBV11-2
ASSYSPRQSGANVLT
>TRBJ1-2|TRBV20-1
SARGRPGQGHYGYT
>TRBJ1-6|TRBV12-3/TRBV12-4
ATADSYNSPLH
>TRBJ1-5|TRBV6-6
ASSWGQGGGGNQPQH
>TRBJ1-5|TRBV19
ASSIDGNQPQH
>TRBJ2-6|TRBV10-3
ATGGRQGPLGTNVLT
>TRBJ1-5|TRBV12-3/TRBV12-4
ASSPDRGKQPQH
>.|TRBV7-3
ASSLGVRAEQY
>TRBJ1-2|TRBV12-3/TRBV12-4
ASSGTLNYGYT
>TRBJ2-5|TRBV5-1
ASSMQGAGETQY
>TRBJ2-2|TRBV29-1
SATGLRTGELF
>TRBJ1-2|TRBV10-3
ACRGAATPNYGYT
>TRBJ2-3|TRBV11-2
ASTRSGGPGDTQY
>TRBJ2-7|TRBV14
ASSQGDSGEQY
>TRBJ2-5|TRBV12-3/TRBV12-4
ASSLGSGGFQETQY
>TRBJ2-1|TRBV7-2
ASSLVVTGASYNEQF
>TRBJ2-7|TRBV15
ATSRDRVIIYEQY
>TRBJ2-1|TRBV3-1
ASSQDRDYHRNEQF
>TRBJ2-3|TRBV5-1
ANSLGQVEDTQY
>TRBJ2-7|TRBV27
ASSLFGQGGYEQY
>TRBJ2-3|TRBV3-1
ASSQSYTDTQY
>TRBJ1-2|TRBV7-2
ASSSQTIHYGYT
>TRBJ1-1|TRBV12-3/TRBV12-4
ASSFSGGYVETEAF
>TRBJ2-3|TRBV7-9
ASSSGTGFFLGDTQY
>TRBJ2-2|TRBV12-3/TRBV12-4
ASSPDPGELF
>TRBJ1-2|TRBV27
ASSLSGPLGYT
>TRBJ1-2|TRBV12-3/TRBV12-4
ASTKEVYGYT
>TRBJ2-5|TRBV25-1
ATQTRGNQETQY
>TRBJ1-2|TRBV7-2
ASSLDGTPYGYT
>TRBJ1-4|TRBV5-4
ASSLATGNEKLF
>TRBJ2-1|TRBV10-3
AISEFSPGTGGSNQF
>TRBJ2-6|TRBV7-8
ASSSLGWPLRSGANVLT
>TRBJ2-1|TRBV27
ASGEGTLNEQF
>TRBJ1-5|TRBV18
ASSVTVNQPQH
>TRBJ1-1|TRBV12-3/TRBV12-4
ASNRLGGSNTEAF
>TRBJ2-7|TRBV24-1
ATSARTGNDEQY
>TRBJ2-1|TRBV5-6
ASSPLEGAEQF
>TRBJ1-5|TRBV12-3/TRBV12-4
ASSFGTAAHSNQPQH
>TRBJ2-7|TRBV4-1
ASSQDFPGRASYEQY
>TRBJ2-7|TRBV29-1
SVSGQTGGEQY
>TRBJ2-5|TRBV20-1
SARDLAGGEQETQY